This note documents a single T cell receptor beta chain sequence. Its target is unknown. Genes here carry mouse names. The read ends 1 residue early relative to the CDR3; the germline J gene fills the gap. Other DNA sequences in the sample encode the same CDR3. Only in-frame clones appear in the TCRdb table, and some are missing; sequencing was by immunoSEQ multiplex PCR. The sample shows 45,000 to 50,000 clones, about 73% of them seen only once. The data originate from a study of tissue T cells after allogeneic stem cell transplantation. Study-level findings and limits: Few T cell clones were shared across patients, but motif clusters showed tissue-specific shared signatures.

The germline gives CDR1 LGHNA, CDR2 YSYQKL. V dropped 0 bases and J dropped 3; count of bases not matched to a gene: 2. The CDR3 has 15 residues. Sequenced input: sorted cells pooled from one or two spleens. The V gene is TRBV2, the J gene TRBJ2-7, with 10 bases that match TRBD2. This TCR came from a pool of C57BL/6 mice in good health. CDR3 bases read: TGTGCCAGCAGCCAAGATCGGGACTGGGGCTATGAACAGTAC. Translation: CASSQDRDWGYEQY. The whole CDR3 sequence reads CASSQDRDWGYEQYF.